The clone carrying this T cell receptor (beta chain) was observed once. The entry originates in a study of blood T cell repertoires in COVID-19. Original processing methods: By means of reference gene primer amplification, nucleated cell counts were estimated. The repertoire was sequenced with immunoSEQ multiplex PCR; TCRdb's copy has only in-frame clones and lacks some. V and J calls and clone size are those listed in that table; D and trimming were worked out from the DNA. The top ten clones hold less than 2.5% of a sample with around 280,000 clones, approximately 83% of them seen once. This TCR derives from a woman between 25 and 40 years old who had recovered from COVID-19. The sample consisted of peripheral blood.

CDR3 region: CASSPGDRNQPQHF. In DNA, the CDR3 is TGTGCCAGCAGTCCAGGGGACAGAAATCAGCCCCAGCATTTT. The chain combines TRBV6-2 or TRBV6-3 with TRBJ1-5, with TRBD1 matching over 7 bases. V was pared by 5 bases and J by 4 bases, with 5 bases of the junction left unmatched. Germline CDR1 reads MNHEY; CDR2 reads SVGEGT. This CDR3 region has 14 residues.